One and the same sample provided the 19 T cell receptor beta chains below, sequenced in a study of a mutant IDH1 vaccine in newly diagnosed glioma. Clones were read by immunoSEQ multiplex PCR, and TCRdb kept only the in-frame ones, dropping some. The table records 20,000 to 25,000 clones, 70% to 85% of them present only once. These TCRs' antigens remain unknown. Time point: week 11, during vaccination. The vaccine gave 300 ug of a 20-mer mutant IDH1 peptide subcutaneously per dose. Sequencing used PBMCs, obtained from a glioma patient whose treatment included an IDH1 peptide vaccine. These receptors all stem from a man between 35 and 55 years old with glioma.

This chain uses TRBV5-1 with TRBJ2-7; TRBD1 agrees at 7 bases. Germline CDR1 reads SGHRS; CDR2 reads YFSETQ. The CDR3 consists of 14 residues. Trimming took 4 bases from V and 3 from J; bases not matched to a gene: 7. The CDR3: CASSPGTADYEQYF. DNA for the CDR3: TGCGCCAGCAGCCCCGGGACAGCTGACTACGAGCAGTACTTC.

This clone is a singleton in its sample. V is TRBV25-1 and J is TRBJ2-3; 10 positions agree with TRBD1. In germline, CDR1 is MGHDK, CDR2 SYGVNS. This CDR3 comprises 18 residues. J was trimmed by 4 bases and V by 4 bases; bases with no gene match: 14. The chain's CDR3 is CASSAFQGQGRFADTQYF. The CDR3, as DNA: TGTGCCAGCAGTGCCTTCCAGGGACAGGGGAGATTCGCAGATACGCAGTATTTT.

This CDR3 is CAWSRLGASGNTIYF. The CDR3 nucleotides are TGTGCCTGGAGTCGCCTCGGAGCCTCTGGAAACACCATATATTTT. V gene TRBV30 combines with J gene TRBJ1-3; D is ambiguous. This CDR3 is built from 15 residues. V gave up 2 bases and J gave up 0 bases, with 11 bases separating them. Germline V gives CDR1 GTSNPN, CDR2 SVGIG (reference sequence).

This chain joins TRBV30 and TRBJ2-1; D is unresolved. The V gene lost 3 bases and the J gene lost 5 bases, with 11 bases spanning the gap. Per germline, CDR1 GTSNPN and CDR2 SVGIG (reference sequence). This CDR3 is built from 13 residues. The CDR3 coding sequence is TGTGCCTGGAGGAGGAGACGGGACAATGAGCAGTTCTTC. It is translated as CAWRRRRDNEQFF.

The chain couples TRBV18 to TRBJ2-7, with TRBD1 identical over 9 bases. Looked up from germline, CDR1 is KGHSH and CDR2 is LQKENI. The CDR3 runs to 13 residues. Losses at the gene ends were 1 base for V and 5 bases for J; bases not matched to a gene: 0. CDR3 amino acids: CASSPRTGDEQYF. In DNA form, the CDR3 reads TGTGCCAGCTCACCACGGACAGGGGACGAGCAGTACTTC.

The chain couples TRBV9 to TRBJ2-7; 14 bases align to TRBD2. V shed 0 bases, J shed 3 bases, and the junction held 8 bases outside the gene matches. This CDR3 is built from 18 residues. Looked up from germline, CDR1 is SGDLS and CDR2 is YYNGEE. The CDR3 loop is CASSVGHGTSGRYYEQYF. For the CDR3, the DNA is TGTGCCAGCAGCGTAGGGCACGGGACTAGCGGGAGATACTACGAGCAGTACTTC.

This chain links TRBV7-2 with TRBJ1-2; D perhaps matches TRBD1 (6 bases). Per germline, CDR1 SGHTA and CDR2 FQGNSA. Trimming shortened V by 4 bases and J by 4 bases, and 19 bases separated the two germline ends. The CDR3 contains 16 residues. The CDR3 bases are TGTGCCAGCAGCTACCAACAGGGTGAGGGTCCCTATGGCTACACCTTC. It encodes CASSYQQGEGPYGYTF.

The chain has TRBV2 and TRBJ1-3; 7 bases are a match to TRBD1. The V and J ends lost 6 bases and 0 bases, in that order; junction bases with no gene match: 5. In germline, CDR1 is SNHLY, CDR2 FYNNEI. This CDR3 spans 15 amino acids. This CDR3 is CASSAQGGSGNTIYF. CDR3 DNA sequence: TGTGCCAGCAGCGCCCAGGGGGGCTCTGGAAACACCATATATTTT.

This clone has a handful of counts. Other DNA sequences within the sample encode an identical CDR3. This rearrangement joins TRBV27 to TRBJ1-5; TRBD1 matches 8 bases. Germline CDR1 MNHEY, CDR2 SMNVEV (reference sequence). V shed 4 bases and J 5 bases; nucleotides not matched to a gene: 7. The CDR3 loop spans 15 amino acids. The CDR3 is CASSSSTGEDQPQHF. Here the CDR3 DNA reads TGTGCCAGCAGTTCATCGACAGGGGAGGATCAGCCCCAGCATTTT.

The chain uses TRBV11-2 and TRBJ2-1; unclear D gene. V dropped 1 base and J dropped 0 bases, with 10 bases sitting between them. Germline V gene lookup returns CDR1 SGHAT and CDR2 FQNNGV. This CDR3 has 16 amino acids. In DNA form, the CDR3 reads TGTGCCAGCAGCTTAGGGGCCTTGAGCTCCTACAATGAGCAGTTCTTC. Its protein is CASSLGALSSYNEQFF.

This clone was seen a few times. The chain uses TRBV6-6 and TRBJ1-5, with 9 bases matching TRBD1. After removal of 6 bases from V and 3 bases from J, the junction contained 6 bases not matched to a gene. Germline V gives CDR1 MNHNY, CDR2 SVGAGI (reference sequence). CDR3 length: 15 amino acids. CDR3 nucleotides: TGTGCCAGCAGAGACCGGGACAGGGACAATCAGCCCCAGCATTTT. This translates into CASRDRDRDNQPQHF.

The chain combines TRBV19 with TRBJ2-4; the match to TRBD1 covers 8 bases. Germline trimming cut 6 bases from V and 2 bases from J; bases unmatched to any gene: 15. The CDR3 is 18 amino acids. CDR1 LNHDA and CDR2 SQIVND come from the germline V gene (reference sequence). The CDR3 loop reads CASSFEDRASGSKNIQYF. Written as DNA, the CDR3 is TGTGCCAGTAGCTTCGAGGACAGGGCCTCAGGGTCCAAAAACATTCAGTACTTC.

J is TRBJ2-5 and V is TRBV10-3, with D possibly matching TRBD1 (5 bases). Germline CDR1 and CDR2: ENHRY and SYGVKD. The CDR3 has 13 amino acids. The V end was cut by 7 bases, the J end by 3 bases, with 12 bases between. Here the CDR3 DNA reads TGTGCCATCAAGGCGACAGAGGAAGAGACCCAGTACTTC. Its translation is CAIKATEEETQYF.

CDR3 loop: CASSSGEVNTGELFF. The CDR3 region has the DNA TGTGCCAGCAGTTCGGGGGAGGTAAACACCGGGGAGCTGTTTTTT. The V and J genes are TRBV27 and TRBJ2-2, with D possibly matching TRBD2 (6 bases). V shed 4 bases and J shed 2 bases, with 11 bases lying between them. This CDR3 contains 15 residues. Germline V gene data show CDR1 as MNHEY and CDR2 as SMNVEV (reference sequence).

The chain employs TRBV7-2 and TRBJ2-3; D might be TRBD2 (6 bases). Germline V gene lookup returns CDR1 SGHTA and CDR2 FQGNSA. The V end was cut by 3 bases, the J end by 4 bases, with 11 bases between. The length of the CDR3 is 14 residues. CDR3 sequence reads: CASSFGGSSDTQYF. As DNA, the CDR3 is TGTGCCAGCAGCTTTGGGGGGAGTTCAGATACGCAGTATTTT.

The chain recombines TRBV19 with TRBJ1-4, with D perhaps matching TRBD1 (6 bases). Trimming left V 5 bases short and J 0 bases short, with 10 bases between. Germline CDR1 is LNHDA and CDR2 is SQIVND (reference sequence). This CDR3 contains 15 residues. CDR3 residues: CASSPRQATNEKLFF. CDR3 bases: TGTGCCAGTAGTCCTAGACAGGCAACTAATGAAAAACTGTTTTTT.

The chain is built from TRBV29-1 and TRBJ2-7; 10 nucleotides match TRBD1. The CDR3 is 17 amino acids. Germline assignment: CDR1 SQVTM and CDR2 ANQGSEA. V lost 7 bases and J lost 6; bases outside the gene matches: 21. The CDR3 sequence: CSATVGQGVYSLSEQYF. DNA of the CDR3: TGCAGCGCCACAGTAGGACAGGGGGTATATTCTCTTTCCGAGCAGTACTTC.

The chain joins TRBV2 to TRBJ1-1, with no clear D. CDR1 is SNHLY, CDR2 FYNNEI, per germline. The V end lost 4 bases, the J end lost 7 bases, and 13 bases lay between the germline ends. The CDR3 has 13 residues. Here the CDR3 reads CASSVVGNGEAFF. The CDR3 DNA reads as TGTGCCAGCAGTGTAGTGGGGAATGGTGAAGCTTTCTTT.

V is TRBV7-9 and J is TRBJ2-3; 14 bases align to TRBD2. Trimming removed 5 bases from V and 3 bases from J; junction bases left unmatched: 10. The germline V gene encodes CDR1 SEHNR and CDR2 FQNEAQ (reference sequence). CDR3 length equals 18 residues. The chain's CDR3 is CASSLLGTSGGLTDTQYF. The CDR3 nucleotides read TGTGCCAGCAGCCTCCTGGGGACTAGCGGGGGATTAACAGATACGCAGTATTTT.